The 26 T cell receptor beta chains below come from one sample, sequenced in a study of immune cell composition in non-small cell lung cancer. Assay used: immunoSEQ multiplex PCR; TCRdb lists only in-frame clones, some missing. The top ten hold 8.5% to 9.5% of the sample, which has around 1,000 clones, 70% to 80% seen once. Sequencing input: lung tumor tissue. These receptor sequences come from a human donor with non-small cell lung cancer.

J is TRBJ1-1 and V is TRBV28; TRBD1 might be the D (5 bases). Trimming removed 1 base from V and 5 bases from J, with 14 bases in between. The germline gives CDR1 MDHEN, CDR2 SYDVKM. CDR3 length: 15 amino acids. The CDR3 DNA follows: TGTGCCAGCAGTTTATACCAGGGAAGGGGAACTGAAGCTTTCTTT. Protein: CASSLYQGRGTEAFF.

This clone was found once. The chain is built from TRBV7-2 and TRBJ2-5, with 8 bases identical to TRBD2. The CDR3 contains 15 residues. After removal of 0 bases from V and 4 bases from J, the junction contained 4 bases not matched to a gene. Germline V gene sequence: CDR1 SGHTA, CDR2 FQGNSA. CDR3 loop: CASSLALAGGETQYF. CDR3 sequence (DNA): TGTGCCAGCAGCTTAGCGCTCGCGGGGGGAGAGACCCAGTACTTC.

The chain links TRBV18 to TRBJ1-4; D remains ambiguous. Per germline, CDR1 KGHSH and CDR2 LQKENI. The CDR3 spans 14 residues. V was pared by 3 bases and J by 5 bases, with 10 bases between. The CDR3 spells CASSPGGRNEKLFF. In nucleotides, the CDR3 is TGTGCCAGCTCACCGGGAGGGAGGAATGAAAAACTGTTTTTT.

The rearrangement links TRBV27 to TRBJ2-3, with 7 positions matching TRBD1. Germline assignment: CDR1 MNHEY and CDR2 SMNVEV (reference sequence). The CDR3 runs to 14 residues. Trimming removed 9 bases from V and 2 bases from J; junction bases left unmatched: 8. CDR3 region: CASGRDSLTDTQYF. CDR3 DNA: TGTGCCAGTGGTCGGGACAGTCTCACAGATACGCAGTATTTT.

This rearrangement joins TRBV7-2 to TRBJ2-2; 13 nucleotides agree with TRBD2. V was pared by 6 bases and J by 0 bases, with 10 bases of the junction left unmatched. Germline CDR1 is SGHTA and CDR2 is FQGNSA. This CDR3 spans 19 amino acids. CDR3 protein: CASSSPMGLAGPNTGELFF. CDR3 sequence (DNA): TGTGCCAGCAGTTCTCCGATGGGACTAGCGGGACCGAACACCGGGGAGCTGTTTTTT.

The chain uses TRBV5-1 and TRBJ1-2; 7 bases match TRBD1. CDR3 length: 16 residues. The V segment lost 2 bases and the J segment 4 bases; nucleotides outside the gene matches: 11. Germline CDR1 SGHRS, CDR2 YFSETQ. The CDR3, as DNA: TGCGCCAGCAGCTTAGCCCCTGGACAGGTTGGCTATGGCTACACCTTC. Protein: CASSLAPGQVGYGYTF.

V usage is TRBV14 and J usage is TRBJ2-5; D unresolved. CDR1 is SGHDN, CDR2 FVKESK, per germline. The CDR3 consists of 14 residues. V was cut by 0 bases and J by 2 bases, with 7 bases left in between. CDR3 region: CASSQDLGQETQYF. The CDR3 DNA sequence: TGTGCCAGCAGCCAAGATCTCGGGCAAGAGACCCAGTACTTC.

This chain uses TRBV11-2 with TRBJ2-7, with D perhaps matching TRBD2 (6 bases). V was trimmed by 3 bases and J by 1 base, leaving 10 bases between them. Germline loops: CDR1 SGHAT, CDR2 FQNNGV. This CDR3 has 14 residues. The CDR3 loop reads CASSLSSGSYEQYF. DNA of the CDR3: TGTGCCAGCAGCTTGAGTAGCGGATCCTACGAGCAGTACTTC.

The V gene is TRBV7-9, the J gene TRBJ2-1; the match to TRBD2 covers 8 bases. There are 16 residues in the CDR3. The V segment lost 5 bases and the J segment 0 bases; nucleotides outside the gene matches: 6. Germline CDR1 SEHNR, CDR2 FQNEAQ (reference sequence). The CDR3 nucleotides are TGTGCCAGCAGCCTAAATAGCGGGGCCTCCTACAATGAGCAGTTCTTC. This translates into CASSLNSGASYNEQFF. Variable domain in full (rest from reference TRBV7-9 and TRBJ2-1): DTGVSQNPRHKITKRGQNVTFRCDPISEHNRLYWYRQTLGQGPEFLTYFQNEAQLEKSRLLSDRFSAERPKGSFSTLEIQRTEQGDSAMYLCASSLNSGASYNEQFFGPGTRLTVL.

Within the sample, this clone is large. The rearrangement links TRBV9 to TRBJ1-4, with unresolved D. This CDR3 contains 15 residues. Trimming left V 0 bases short and J 0 bases short, with 6 bases between. Germline CDR1 reads SGDLS; CDR2 reads YYNGEE. This chain's CDR3 is CASSVVGATNEKLFF. CDR3 sequence (DNA): TGTGCCAGCAGCGTAGTCGGTGCAACTAATGAAAAACTGTTTTTT.

The genes are TRBV6-5 and TRBJ2-6, with a weak D call TRBD2 (6 bases). The CDR3 totals 15 residues. Germline-derived CDR1 and CDR2 are MNHEY and SVGAGI. With 5 bases removed from V and 0 bases from J, the gap between germline ends came to 8 bases. CDR3 coding DNA: TGTGCCAGCAGTCGGGGGTTCTCTGGGGCCAACGTCCTGACTTTC. Its translation is CASSRGFSGANVLTF.

J is TRBJ1-5 and V is TRBV5-1, with 9 nucleotides matching TRBD1. V shed 4 bases and J 3 bases; nucleotides not matched to a gene: 5. The CDR3 consists of 15 residues. From germline, CDR1 is SGHRS and CDR2 YFSETQ. CDR3 nucleotides: TGCGCCAGCAGCCGGACAGGGGACATCAATCAGCCCCAGCATTTT. Its protein is CASSRTGDINQPQHF.

This clone was counted a single time. V and J are TRBV4-2 and TRBJ2-3, with 9 bases that match TRBD1. From germline, CDR1 is LGHNA and CDR2 YNFKEQ. Trimming at V came to 2 bases and at J to 1 base, leaving 7 bases not matched to a gene. This CDR3 is built from 17 residues. The CDR3 region has the DNA TGTGCCAGCAGCCAAAGGACAGGGGCGGGGGGCACAGATACGCAGTATTTT. This sequence encodes CASSQRTGAGGTDTQYF.

This rearrangement joins TRBV6-5 to TRBJ2-5, with 8 positions matching TRBD1. V shed 2 bases and J 5 bases; nucleotides not matched to a gene: 7. The CDR3 consists of 15 residues. Per the germline V gene, CDR1 is MNHEY and CDR2 is SVGAGI. CDR3 sequence: CASSYTDRGQETQYF. DNA of the CDR3: TGTGCCAGCAGTTACACTGACAGGGGTCAGGAGACCCAGTACTTC.

The CDR3 bases are TGTGCCAGCAGTTCCTCCGGGACAGGCTACAATGAGCAGTTCTTC. This codes for CASSSSGTGYNEQFF. The chain uses TRBV28 and TRBJ2-1, with TRBD1 identical over 8 bases. J lost 3 bases, V lost 4 bases, and 5 bases had no gene match. Germline-derived CDR1 and CDR2 are MDHEN and SYDVKM. CDR3 length: 15 amino acids.

The V call is TRBV7-9, the J call TRBJ1-2; 11 nucleotides agree with TRBD1. V gave up 5 bases and J gave up 4 bases; unmatched junction bases: 6. This CDR3 spans 15 amino acids. Germline V gene data show CDR1 as SEHNR and CDR2 as FQNEAQ (reference sequence). The CDR3 DNA follows: TGTGCCAGCAGCCTAGGGACAGGGGGTTTCTATGGCTACACCTTC. Translated: CASSLGTGGFYGYTF.

This clone has more than one count but fewer than ten. The V and J genes are TRBV30 and TRBJ1-2; maybe TRBD1 (5 bases). Trimming took 0 bases from V and 5 from J, leaving 13 bases between them. The CDR3 consists of 14 residues. In germline, CDR1 is GTSNPN, CDR2 SVGIG (reference sequence). The CDR3 coding sequence is TGTGCCTGGAGTGTAGGCAGGGTGGAATATGGCTACACCTTC. Amino acid sequence: CAWSVGRVEYGYTF.

This chain joins TRBV7-8 and TRBJ1-1, with 7 bases aligning to TRBD1. The CDR3 consists of 14 residues. Germline CDR1 and CDR2: SGHVS and FQNEAQ. Losses at the gene ends were 3 bases for V and 1 base for J; bases not matched to a gene: 2. The CDR3 loop reads CASSFRTGNTEAFF. CDR3 nucleotides: TGTGCCAGCAGCTTTAGGACAGGGAACACTGAAGCTTTCTTT.

The rearrangement uses TRBV5-1 and TRBJ2-2; 7 bases fit TRBD1. CDR1 is SGHRS, CDR2 YFSETQ, per germline. The CDR3 length is 14 residues. V shed 3 bases and J 6 bases; nucleotides not matched to a gene: 5. This CDR3 is CASSSADRAGELFF. Written as DNA, the CDR3 is TGCGCCAGCAGCTCTGCTGACAGGGCCGGGGAGCTGTTTTTT.

This chain joins TRBV2 and TRBJ2-7; D might be TRBD1 (6 bases). Deletions cut 2 bases from V and 6 bases from J, with 14 bases between. There are 14 residues in the CDR3. Germline values: CDR1 SNHLY, CDR2 FYNNEI. As DNA, the CDR3 is TGTGCCAGCAGTGAACCTGACAGGAGTGCCGAGCAGTACTTC. Amino acid sequence: CASSEPDRSAEQYF.

By share of the sample, this clone is hyperexpanded (1% or more). This chain joins TRBV28 and TRBJ2-7; TRBD1 aligns across 9 bases. This CDR3 contains 16 residues. Trimming cost V 4 bases and J 3 bases; bases outside gene matches: 10. In germline, CDR1 is MDHEN, CDR2 SYDVKM. The CDR3 nucleotides are TGTGCCAGCAGTTCCCGAACGGGACAGGGTGGCTACGAGCAGTACTTC. It yields the protein CASSSRTGQGGYEQYF.

The chain links TRBV7-9 to TRBJ2-2; D unclear. The CDR3 extends over 14 amino acids. CDR1 is SEHNR, CDR2 FQNEAQ, per germline (reference sequence). V was pared by 5 bases and J by 6 bases, with 13 bases between. The CDR3 loop is CASSHPIRAGELFF. The CDR3 bases are TGTGCCAGCAGCCATCCCATTCGAGCCGGGGAGCTGTTTTTT.

The chain is built from TRBV4-1 and TRBJ2-5; 9 bases are a match to TRBD1. The CDR3 extends over 15 amino acids. CDR1 and CDR2 (germline): MGHRA, YSYEKL. With V trimmed by 1 base and J by 1 base, 1 base remained unmatched. In DNA form, the CDR3 reads TGCGCCAGCAGCCAAGGGGACAGGGCCCAAGAGACCCAGTACTTC. This encodes CASSQGDRAQETQYF.

J is TRBJ1-5 and V is TRBV6-1; 7 positions agree with TRBD1. V shed 5 bases and J 7 bases; nucleotides not matched to a gene: 5. Germline V gives CDR1 MNHNS, CDR2 SASEGT. The CDR3 extends over 13 amino acids. The CDR3 region has the DNA TGTGCCAGCAGTCCTCAGGGGGGACAGCCCCAGCATTTT. Its protein product is CASSPQGGQPQHF.

The chain employs TRBV9 and TRBJ2-5; possibly TRBD2 for D (5 bases). The CDR3 has 14 residues. Germline V gene lookup returns CDR1 SGDLS and CDR2 YYNGEE. Trimming removed 1 base from V and 0 bases from J, with 7 bases in between. CDR3 sequence (DNA): TGTGCCAGCAGCGTAACCGGGGACCAAGAGACCCAGTACTTC. It translates to CASSVTGDQETQYF.

The rearrangement uses TRBV2 and TRBJ2-7, with a tentative D call TRBD2 (6 bases). The CDR3 covers 14 residues. Trimming pared 1 base from V and 9 bases from J, leaving 16 bases between. The germline gives CDR1 SNHLY, CDR2 FYNNEI. The CDR3 reads CASSEGGGEKGQYF. DNA of the CDR3: TGTGCCAGCAGTGAAGGCGGCGGGGAGAAAGGGCAGTACTTC.